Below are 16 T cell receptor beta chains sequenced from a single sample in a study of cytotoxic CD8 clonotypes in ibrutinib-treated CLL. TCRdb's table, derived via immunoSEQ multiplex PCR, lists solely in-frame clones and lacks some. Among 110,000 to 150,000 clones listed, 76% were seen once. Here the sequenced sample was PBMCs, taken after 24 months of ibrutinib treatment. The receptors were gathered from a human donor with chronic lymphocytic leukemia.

CDR3 DNA sequence: TGTGCCAGCAGCTTTTGGGACAGGGCCCAGTACTTC. It translates to CASSFWDRAQYF. The J gene is TRBJ2-5, the V gene TRBV11-2; 9 bases match TRBD1. The CDR3 length is 12 residues. With 3 bases clipped from V and 9 bases from J, the junction kept 2 bases outside the gene matches. The germline V gene has CDR1 SGHAT and CDR2 FQNNGV.

The CDR3 region has the DNA TGTGCCAGCAGCCAAGATAGGGGGACGGCAGGCTATGGCTACACCTTC. It yields the protein CASSQDRGTAGYGYTF. This rearrangement joins TRBV4-2 to TRBJ1-2; D might be TRBD1 (6 bases). V lost 0 bases, J lost 4 bases, and 15 bases lay in between. Germline V gene lookup returns CDR1 LGHNA and CDR2 YNFKEQ. This CDR3 is built from 16 residues.

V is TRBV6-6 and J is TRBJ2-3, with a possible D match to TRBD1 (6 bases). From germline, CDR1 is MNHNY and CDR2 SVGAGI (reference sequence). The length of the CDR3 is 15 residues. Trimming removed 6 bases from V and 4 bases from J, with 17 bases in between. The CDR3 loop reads CASRPGHPRPDTQYF. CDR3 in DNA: TGTGCCAGCAGACCGGGACACCCCCGACCAGATACGCAGTATTTT.

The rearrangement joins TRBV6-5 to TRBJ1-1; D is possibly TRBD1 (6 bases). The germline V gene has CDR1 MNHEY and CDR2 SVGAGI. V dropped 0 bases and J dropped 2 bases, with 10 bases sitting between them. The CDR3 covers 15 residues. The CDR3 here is CASSYSSGANTEAFF. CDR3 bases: TGTGCCAGCAGTTACTCGTCGGGGGCCAACACTGAAGCTTTCTTT.

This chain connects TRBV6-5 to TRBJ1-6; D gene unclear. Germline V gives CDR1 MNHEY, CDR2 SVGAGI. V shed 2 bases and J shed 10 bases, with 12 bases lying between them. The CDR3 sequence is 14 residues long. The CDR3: CASSYEWVRSPLHF. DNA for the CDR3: TGTGCCAGCAGTTACGAGTGGGTTCGGTCACCCCTCCACTTT.

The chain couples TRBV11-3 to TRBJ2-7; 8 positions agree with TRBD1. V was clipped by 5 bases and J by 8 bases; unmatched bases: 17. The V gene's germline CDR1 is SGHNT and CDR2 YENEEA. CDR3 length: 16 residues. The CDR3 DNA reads TGTGCCAGCAGCCTGGGACAGGCGCGAGGAACTACGAAGCAGTACTTC. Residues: CASSLGQARGTTKQYF.

DNA of the CDR3: TGTGCCAGCAGCGTCCTTGGACAGGGGAACACTGAAGCTTTCTTT. It yields the protein CASSVLGQGNTEAFF. The chain combines TRBV9 with TRBJ1-1; TRBD1 agrees at 8 bases. With 2 bases clipped from V and 1 base from J, the junction kept 4 bases outside the gene matches. This CDR3 is 15 amino acids long. Germline CDR1 SGDLS, CDR2 YYNGEE.

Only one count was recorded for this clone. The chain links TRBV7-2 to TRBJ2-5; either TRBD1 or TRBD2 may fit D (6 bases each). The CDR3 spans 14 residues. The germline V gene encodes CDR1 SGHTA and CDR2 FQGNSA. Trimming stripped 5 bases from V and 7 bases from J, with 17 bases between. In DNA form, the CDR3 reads TGTGCCAGCAGCGAACAGGGCGTGGGGGGGACCCAGTACTTC. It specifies CASSEQGVGGTQYF. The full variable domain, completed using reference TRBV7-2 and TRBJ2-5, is GAGVSQSPSNKVTEKGKDVELRCDPISGHTALYWYRQSLGQGLEFLIYFQGNSAPDKSGLPSDRFSAERTGGSVSTLTIQRTQQEDSAVYLCASSEQGVGGTQYFGPGTRLLVL.

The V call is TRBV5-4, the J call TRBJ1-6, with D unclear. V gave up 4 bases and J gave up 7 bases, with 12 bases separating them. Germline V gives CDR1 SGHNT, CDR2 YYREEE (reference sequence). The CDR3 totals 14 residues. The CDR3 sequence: CASSHGNQNSPLHF. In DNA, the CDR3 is TGTGCCAGCAGCCACGGGAACCAGAATTCACCCCTCCACTTT.

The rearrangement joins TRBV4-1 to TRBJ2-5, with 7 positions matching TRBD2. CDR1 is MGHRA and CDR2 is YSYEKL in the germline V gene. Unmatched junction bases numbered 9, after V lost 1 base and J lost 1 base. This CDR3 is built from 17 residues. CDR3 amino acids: CASSQGVRTRGQETQYF. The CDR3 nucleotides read TGCGCCAGCAGCCAAGGAGTGAGGACTAGGGGCCAAGAGACCCAGTACTTC.

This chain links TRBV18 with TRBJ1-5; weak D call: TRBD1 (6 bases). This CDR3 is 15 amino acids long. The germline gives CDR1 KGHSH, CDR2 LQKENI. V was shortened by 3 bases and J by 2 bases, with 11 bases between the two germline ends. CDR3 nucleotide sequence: TGTGCCAGCTCACCTGGGGGGGCCGGCAATCAGCCCCAGCATTTT. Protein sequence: CASSPGGAGNQPQHF.

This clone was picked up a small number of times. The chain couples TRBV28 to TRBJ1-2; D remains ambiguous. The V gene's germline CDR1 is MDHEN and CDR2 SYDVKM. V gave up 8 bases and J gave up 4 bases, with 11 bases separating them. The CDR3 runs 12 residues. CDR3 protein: CASGQNLYGYTF. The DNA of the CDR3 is TGTGCCAGCGGTCAGAACCTCTATGGCTACACCTTC.

CDR3 loop: CATSPFGLDYEQYF. CDR3 in DNA: TGTGCCACCAGCCCGTTTGGTTTGGACTACGAGCAGTACTTC. V gene TRBV15 combines with J gene TRBJ2-7; the D is unclear. CDR1 LNHNV and CDR2 YYDKDF come from the germline V gene (reference sequence). Trimming took 5 bases from V and 3 from J, leaving 14 bases between them. CDR3 length: 14 amino acids.

For the CDR3, the DNA is TGTGCCAGCAGTTCCGGGGTTGAGCAGTTCTTC. Translated, it gives CASSSGVEQFF. This rearrangement joins TRBV27 to TRBJ2-1; tentative D call: TRBD2 (5 bases). The CDR3 extends over 11 amino acids. Looked up from germline, CDR1 is MNHEY and CDR2 is SMNVEV (reference sequence). Trimming pared 4 bases from V and 9 bases from J, leaving 7 bases between.

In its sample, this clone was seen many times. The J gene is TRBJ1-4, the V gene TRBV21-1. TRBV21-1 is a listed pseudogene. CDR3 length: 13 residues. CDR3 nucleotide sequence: TGTGCCAGCACAGTGGGGGGCGGTGAAAAACTGTTTTTT. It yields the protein CASTVGGGEKLFF.

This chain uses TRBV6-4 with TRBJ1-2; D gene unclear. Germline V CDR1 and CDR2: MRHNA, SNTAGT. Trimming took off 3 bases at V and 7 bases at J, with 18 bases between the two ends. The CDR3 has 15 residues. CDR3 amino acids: CASSEEWAPDSGYTF. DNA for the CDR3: TGTGCCAGCAGTGAAGAATGGGCCCCGGACTCTGGCTACACCTTC.